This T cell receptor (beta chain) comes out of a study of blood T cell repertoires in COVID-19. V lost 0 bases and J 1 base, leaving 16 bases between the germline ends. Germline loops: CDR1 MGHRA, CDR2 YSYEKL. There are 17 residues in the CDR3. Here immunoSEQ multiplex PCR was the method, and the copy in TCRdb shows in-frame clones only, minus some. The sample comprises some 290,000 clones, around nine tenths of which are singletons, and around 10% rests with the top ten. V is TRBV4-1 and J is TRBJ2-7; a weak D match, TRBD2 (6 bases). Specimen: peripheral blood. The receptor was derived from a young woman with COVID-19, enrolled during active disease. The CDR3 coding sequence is TGCGCCAGCAGCCAAGATTCCCTTTCAGGAGGGTCCTACGAGCAGTACTTC. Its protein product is CASSQDSLSGGSYEQYF.